In this sample, the clone carrying this TCR beta chain turned up once. The sample comes from a study of blood T cell repertoires in COVID-19. Across the whole study: In each case, the material was cDNA or gDNA derived from T cells, B-cell-depleted T cells, or PBMCs.

Patients from Seattle were sampled longitudinally, starting during active infection. Germline CDR1 reads SGHAT; CDR2 reads FQNNGV. There are 15 residues in the CDR3. J gave up 7 bases and V 5 bases, and 13 bases lay outside the gene matches. Assay used: immunoSEQ multiplex PCR; TCRdb lists only in-frame clones, some missing. The table has about 180,000 clones, 60% to 85% seen once. The chain recombines TRBV11-2 with TRBJ1-2; 7 bases map to TRBD1. The TCR was taken from a woman aged 55-70 years with COVID-19, enrolled during active disease. The sample was peripheral blood. The CDR3 DNA is TGTGCCAGCAGCGAACCTCAGGGGGAACGGAGTGGCTACACCTTC. The encoded protein is CASSEPQGERSGYTF.